Following are 26 T cell receptor beta chains from one sample sequenced in a study of T-cell reconstitution after alpha-beta-depleted transplantation in children. Construction of the TCRbeta library involved unique molecular identifiers. TCRdb re-called the PCR reads with MiXCR, one entry per CDR3 protein. The sample yields 600,000 to 700,000 distinct CDR3 sequences, around 16% seen once. The sequencing used PBMCs from the stem cell graft donor, collected from the stem cell graft. These receptors all stem from a human donor who donated a stem cell graft to a child with acute myeloid leukemia.

This clonotype has ten or more counts. V usage is TRBV5-6 and J usage is TRBJ1-2, with D tentatively TRBD1 (6 bases). Germline CDR1 SGHDT, CDR2 YYEEEE. Deletions cut 6 bases from V and 5 bases from J, with 23 bases between. This CDR3 has 16 amino acids. The CDR3 loop is CASTRTTAGQSYGYTF. CDR3 nucleotide sequence: TGTGCCAGCACCCGAACAACGGCCGGACAGAGTTATGGCTACACCTTC. The full variable domain, with the rest looked up from reference TRBV5-6 and TRBJ1-2, is DAGVTQSPTHLIKTRGQQVTLRCSPKSGHDTVSWYQQALGQGPQFIFQYYEEEERQRGNFPDRFSGHQFPNYSSELNVNALLLGDSALYLCASTRTTAGQSYGYTFGSGTRLTVV.

V is TRBV12-3 or TRBV12-4 and J is TRBJ1-1, with a possible D match to TRBD1 (6 bases). The CDR3 is 13 amino acids. Trimming took 7 bases from V and 6 from J, leaving 15 bases between them. The CDR3 region is CASTDNREPEAFF. CDR3 sequence (DNA): TGTGCCAGCACCGATAACAGGGAACCTGAAGCTTTCTTT.

This chain links TRBV29-1 with TRBJ2-1; 7 bases are shared with TRBD2. The CDR3 consists of 15 residues. V shed 5 bases and J 4 bases; nucleotides not matched to a gene: 11. The germline CDR1 and CDR2 sequences are SQVTM and ANQGSEA. The CDR3 sequence is CSVSGTQSRYNEQFF. The CDR3 bases are TGCAGCGTTAGCGGGACTCAGTCCCGATACAATGAGCAGTTCTTC.

This clonotype showed up just a few times. V gene TRBV18 combines with J gene TRBJ1-2; D remains ambiguous. V was cut by 0 bases and J by 2 bases, with 10 bases left in between. The CDR3 spans 15 residues. Germline lookup yields CDR1 KGHSH and CDR2 LQKENI. The CDR3 spells CASSPPYAGNYGYTF. For the CDR3, the DNA is TGTGCCAGCTCACCACCTTATGCAGGCAACTATGGCTACACCTTC.

This chain connects TRBV13 to TRBJ2-5; a weak D match, TRBD2 (6 bases). The V gene's germline CDR1 is PRHDT and CDR2 FYEKMQ (reference sequence). The CDR3 loop spans 13 amino acids. Deletions cut 5 bases from V and 3 bases from J, with 10 bases between. DNA for the CDR3: TGTGCCAGCAGCACCGGGACTGAAGAGACCCAGTACTTC. Amino acids: CASSTGTEETQYF.

This clonotype was counted ten times or more. The chain couples TRBV20-1 to TRBJ2-4; TRBD1 matches at 7 bases. Trimming at V came to 1 base and at J to 0 bases, leaving 3 bases not matched to a gene. Germline CDR1 is DFQATT and CDR2 is SNEGSKA (reference sequence). The CDR3 length is 15 residues. Here the CDR3 DNA reads TGCAGTGCTAGAGCTCAGGGGGTAGCCAAAAACATTCAGTACTTC. Its protein product is CSARAQGVAKNIQYF.

This clonotype was recorded many times. V usage is TRBV6-5 and J usage is TRBJ1-2, with 8 bases identical to TRBD1. V lost 5 bases to trimming and J lost 8 bases; unmatched junction nucleotides: 7. The germline V gene encodes CDR1 MNHEY and CDR2 SVGAGI. The CDR3 extends over 13 amino acids. Written as DNA, the CDR3 is TGTGCCAGCAGTCGAGCAGGGGGCGACGGCTACACCTTC. Its protein product is CASSRAGGDGYTF.

This clonotype was seen a handful of times. The rearrangement uses TRBV20-1 and TRBJ2-7; 10 bases fit TRBD2. Germline CDR1 is DFQATT and CDR2 is SNEGSKA (reference sequence). V was pared by 5 bases and J by 2 bases, with 12 bases of the junction left unmatched. This CDR3 has 16 amino acids. The CDR3 DNA sequence: TGCAGTGCTGAGGGGGCTAGCGGGGGCTACGCCTACGAGCAGTACTTC. It yields the protein CSAEGASGGYAYEQYF.

This clonotype was seen ten or more times. The V and J genes are TRBV20-1 and TRBJ2-7; D gene ambiguous. In germline, CDR1 is DFQATT, CDR2 SNEGSKA (reference sequence). The CDR3 sequence is 13 residues long. V was pared by 3 bases and J by 4 bases, with 13 bases between. CDR3 sequence reads: CSARPGQLYEQYV. For the CDR3, the DNA is TGCAGTGCTAGGCCGGGCCAGCTATACGAGCAGTACGTC.

This clonotype was found many times. The J gene is TRBJ2-2, the V gene TRBV20-1, with TRBD2 identical over 10 bases. The germline CDR1 and CDR2 sequences are DFQATT and SNEGSKA (reference sequence). Trimming at V came to 4 bases and at J to 4 bases, leaving 9 bases not matched to a gene. This CDR3 is 16 amino acids long. The CDR3: CSAKHLAGAGTGELFF. The CDR3, as DNA: TGCAGTGCTAAGCACCTAGCGGGGGCGGGCACCGGGGAGCTGTTTTTT.

The J gene is TRBJ1-6, the V gene TRBV6-5, with 8 nucleotides matching TRBD1. Germline loops: CDR1 MNHEY, CDR2 SVGAGI. This CDR3 is built from 16 residues. The V and J ends lost 2 bases and 10 bases, in that order; junction bases with no gene match: 10. CDR3 sequence reads: CASSYDRAGGGSPLHF. The CDR3 coding sequence is TGTGCCAGCAGTTACGACCGGGCAGGGGGCGGGTCACCCCTCCACTTT.

This clonotype has a count of ten or more. This sequence joins TRBV20-1 and TRBJ2-1; perhaps D is TRBD1 or TRBD2 (5 bases each). The V and J ends lost 6 bases and 2 bases respectively, with 14 bases between them. Germline V gene sequence: CDR1 DFQATT, CDR2 SNEGSKA (reference sequence). CDR3 length equals 14 residues. The CDR3 is CSADEGYTYNEQFF. CDR3 in DNA: TGCAGTGCCGACGAGGGGTACACCTACAATGAGCAGTTCTTC.

The sample holds many counts of this clonotype. The genes are TRBV20-1 and TRBJ1-2, with D uncertain. CDR3 length: 10 residues. Per the germline V gene, CDR1 is DFQATT and CDR2 is SNEGSKA (reference sequence). The CDR3 reads CSSREDGYTF. DNA for the CDR3: TGCAGCTCCCGTGAAGACGGCTACACCTTC.

The table lists this clonotype with a few counts. The chain is built from TRBV5-1 and TRBJ1-1; D remains unclear. CDR3 length: 16 amino acids. CDR1 and CDR2 from the germline V gene are SGHRS and YFSETQ. V lost 0 bases to trimming and J lost 0 bases, with 12 bases between them. CDR3 region: CASSLDSLPVNTEAFF. CDR3 DNA: TGCGCCAGCAGCTTGGACAGCCTCCCGGTGAACACTGAAGCTTTCTTT.

This clonotype was seen a handful of times. The rearrangement uses TRBV27 and TRBJ2-5; 16 positions agree with TRBD2. Germline V lookup: CDR1 MNHEY, CDR2 SMNVEV (reference sequence). V trimming: 6 bases; J trimming: 1 base; junction bases outside the gene matches: 5. The length of the CDR3 is 17 residues. The CDR3 DNA follows: TGTGCCAGCAGAGGGACTAGCGGGGGGGTTTTCCAAGAGACCCAGTACTTC. This encodes CASRGTSGGVFQETQYF.

The table lists this clonotype with a few counts. This chain connects TRBV7-2 to TRBJ2-7; 11 bases align to TRBD2. Per germline, CDR1 SGHTA and CDR2 FQGNSA. The ends lost 4 bases at V and 5 bases at J; junction bases unmatched: 4. The CDR3 consists of 14 residues. CDR3 DNA: TGTGCCAGCAGCTCCCTAGCGGGGGGCGACGAGCAGTACTTC. Protein: CASSSLAGGDEQYF.

The chain joins TRBV7-2 to TRBJ1-3; no firm D call. There are 13 residues in the CDR3. V was pared by 5 bases and J by 4 bases, with 9 bases between. Germline loops: CDR1 SGHTA, CDR2 FQGNSA. In DNA form, the CDR3 reads TGTGCCAGCAGCGGAGTCTTCGGAAACACCATATATTTT. This translates into CASSGVFGNTIYF.

This clonotype was observed at least ten times. The V and J genes are TRBV20-1 and TRBJ2-7; a possible D gene is TRBD2 (5 bases). The V gene lost 0 bases and the J gene lost 0 bases, with 12 bases spanning the gap. CDR3 length equals 15 residues. Germline CDR1 reads DFQATT; CDR2 reads SNEGSKA (reference sequence). This chain's CDR3 is CSARDLVGSSYEQYF. Here the CDR3 DNA reads TGCAGTGCTAGAGATCTTGTGGGGAGCTCCTACGAGCAGTACTTC.

This clonotype was observed at least ten times. V usage is TRBV20-1 and J usage is TRBJ2-7; 7 bases are shared with TRBD2. The V segment lost 6 bases and the J segment 3 bases; nucleotides outside the gene matches: 8. The CDR3 spans 13 residues. Germline V gives CDR1 DFQATT, CDR2 SNEGSKA (reference sequence). The CDR3 region is CSAREGFRYEQYV. The CDR3, as DNA: TGCAGTGCCAGGGAGGGGTTCCGCTACGAGCAGTACGTC.

The rearrangement uses TRBV6-2 or TRBV6-3 and TRBJ2-1; TRBD1 agrees at 9 bases. The V and J ends lost 6 bases and 5 bases, in that order; junction bases with no gene match: 8. The CDR3 loop spans 15 amino acids. Germline CDR1 reads MNHEY; CDR2 reads SVGEGT. The CDR3 nucleotides are TGTGCCAGCAGCCCCGCTGGGACAGGGAACAATGAGCAGTTCTTC. It encodes CASSPAGTGNNEQFF.

In its sample, this clonotype was seen a few times. The CDR3 reads CATRYSNTGELFF. The CDR3 DNA is TGTGCCACCAGGTACTCTAACACCGGGGAGCTGTTTTTT. This chain joins TRBV24-1 and TRBJ2-2; D gene unclear. Trimming removed 7 bases at V and 2 bases at J, with 7 bases between. The CDR3 extends over 13 amino acids. Germline V gene lookup returns CDR1 KGHDR and CDR2 SFDVKD.

The chain employs TRBV10-3 and TRBJ2-2, with 7 nucleotides matching TRBD1. Trimming removed 5 bases from V and 7 bases from J; junction bases left unmatched: 7. This CDR3 has 14 amino acids. Germline CDR1 reads ENHRY; CDR2 reads SYGVKD. In nucleotides, the CDR3 is TGTGCCATCAGTCTTGACAGGGACGGCGGGGAGCTGTTTTTT. It translates to CAISLDRDGGELFF.

The table lists this clonotype with many counts. The rearrangement links TRBV7-2 to TRBJ2-5; the match to TRBD2 covers 7 bases. The germline gives CDR1 SGHTA, CDR2 FQGNSA. The CDR3 covers 14 residues. Germline trimming cut 3 bases from V and 4 bases from J; bases unmatched to any gene: 5. The DNA for the CDR3 is TGTGCCAGCAGCTTGGGGGGGGGATTAGAGACCCAGTACTTC. Translating gives CASSLGGGLETQYF.

The chain is built from TRBV7-2 and TRBJ2-5, with no clear D. Germline V lookup: CDR1 SGHTA, CDR2 FQGNSA. This CDR3 region has 15 residues. V was trimmed by 3 bases and J by 0 bases, leaving 11 bases between them. The CDR3 DNA follows: TGTGCCAGCAGCTTGGCAAGGGCATACCAAGAGACCCAGTACTTC. This translates into CASSLARAYQETQYF.

This clonotype appeared many times. The chain uses TRBV12-3 or TRBV12-4 and TRBJ1-5; TRBD1 is a possible D gene (5 bases). The CDR3 totals 13 residues. Trimming stripped 7 bases from V and 5 bases from J, with 12 bases between. The CDR3 region has the DNA TGTGCCAGCAAACAGGATGGGTATCAGCCCCAGCATTTT. This encodes CASKQDGYQPQHF.

The chain joins TRBV7-2 to TRBJ2-1; D uncertain. The CDR3 is 12 amino acids. The germline V gene has CDR1 SGHTA and CDR2 FQGNSA. V was trimmed by 3 bases and J by 9 bases, leaving 9 bases between them. The CDR3 coding sequence is TGTGCCAGCAGCTTCTTAGTGAGTGAGCAGTTCTTC. As protein: CASSFLVSEQFF.